The present TCR beta chain was sequenced within a study of Graves' ophthalmopathy and Graves' hyperthyroidism. Notes on the study in general: The majority of expanded thyroid clonotypes above 0.001 frequency also occurred in blood.

Investigators amplified TCR beta CDR3 regions from RNA transcripts. HTBI primers were employed in first-round RT-PCR, then a second-round multiplex PCR followed. Each CDR3 protein gets one entry after TCRdb re-called the multiplex PCR reads with MiXCR. This table holds approximately 540,000 distinct CDR3 sequences, 39% found once. A remark on this clonotype: The target antigen is unknown. Just one base apart from a much larger clone, this may be a read error.

The germline V and J ends were trimmed by 8 bases and 0 bases, with 11 bases remaining between them. This CDR3 spans 14 amino acids. The germline V gene encodes CDR1 SNHLY and CDR2 FYNNEI. Ineligible for inclusion were patients with other autoimmune diseases, uncontrolled infections, pregnancy or lactation. The V gene is TRBV2, the J gene TRBJ1-5, with D unclear. This clonotype originated in an adult man with Graves' hyperthyroidism. Sample: peripheral blood or thyroid tissue (not recorded which). As DNA, the CDR3 is TGTGCCAGCGGTGGGAGGTATAGCAATCAGCCCCAGCATTTT. Translation gives CASGGRYSNQPQHF.